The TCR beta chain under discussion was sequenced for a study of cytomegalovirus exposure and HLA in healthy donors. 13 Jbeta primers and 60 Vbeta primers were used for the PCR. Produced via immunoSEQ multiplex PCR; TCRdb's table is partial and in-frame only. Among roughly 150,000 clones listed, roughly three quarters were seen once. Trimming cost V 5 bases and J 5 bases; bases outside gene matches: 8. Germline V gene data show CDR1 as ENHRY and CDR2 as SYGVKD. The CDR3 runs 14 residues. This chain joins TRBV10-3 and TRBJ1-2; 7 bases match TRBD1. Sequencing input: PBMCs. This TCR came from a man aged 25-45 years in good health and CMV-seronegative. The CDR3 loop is CAISPPTGEYGYTF. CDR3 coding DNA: TGTGCCATCAGTCCTCCCACAGGGGAATATGGCTACACCTTC.